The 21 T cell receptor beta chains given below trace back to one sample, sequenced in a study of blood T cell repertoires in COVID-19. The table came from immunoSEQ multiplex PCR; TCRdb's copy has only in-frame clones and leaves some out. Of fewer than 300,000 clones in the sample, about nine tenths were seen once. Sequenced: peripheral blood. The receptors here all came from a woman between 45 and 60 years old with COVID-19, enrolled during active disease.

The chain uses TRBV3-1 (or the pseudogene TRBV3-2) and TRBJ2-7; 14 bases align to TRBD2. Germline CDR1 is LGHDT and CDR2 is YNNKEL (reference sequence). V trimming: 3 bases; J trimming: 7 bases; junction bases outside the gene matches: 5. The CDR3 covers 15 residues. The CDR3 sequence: CASSQGLAGVGEQYF. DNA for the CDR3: TGTGCCAGCAGCCAGGGACTAGCGGGAGTCGGTGAGCAGTACTTC.

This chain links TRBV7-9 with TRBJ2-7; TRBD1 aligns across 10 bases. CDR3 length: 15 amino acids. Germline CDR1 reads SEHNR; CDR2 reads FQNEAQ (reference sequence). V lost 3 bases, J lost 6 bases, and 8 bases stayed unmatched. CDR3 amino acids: CASSLAGTGVREQYF. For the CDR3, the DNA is TGTGCCAGCAGCTTGGCCGGGACAGGGGTACGCGAGCAGTACTTC.

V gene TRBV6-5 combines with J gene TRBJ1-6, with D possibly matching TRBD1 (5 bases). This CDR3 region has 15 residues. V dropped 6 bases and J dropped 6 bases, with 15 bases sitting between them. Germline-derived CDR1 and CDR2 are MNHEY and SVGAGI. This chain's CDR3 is CASRTGVTANSPLHF. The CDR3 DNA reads TGTGCCAGCAGGACTGGGGTGACAGCTAATTCACCCCTCCACTTT.

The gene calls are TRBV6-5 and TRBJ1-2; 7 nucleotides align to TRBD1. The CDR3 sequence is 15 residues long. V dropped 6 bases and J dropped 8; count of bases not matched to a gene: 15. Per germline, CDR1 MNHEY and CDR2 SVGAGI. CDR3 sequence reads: CASSRAREGAGGYTF. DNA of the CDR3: TGTGCCAGCAGCCGCGCCCGGGAGGGGGCGGGGGGCTACACCTTC.

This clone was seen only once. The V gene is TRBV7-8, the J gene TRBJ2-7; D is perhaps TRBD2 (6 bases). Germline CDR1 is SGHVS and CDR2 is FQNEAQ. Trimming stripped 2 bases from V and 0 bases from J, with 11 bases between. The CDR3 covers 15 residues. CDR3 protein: CASSLIPGDSYEQYF. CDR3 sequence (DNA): TGTGCCAGCAGCTTAATACCGGGAGACTCCTACGAGCAGTACTTC.

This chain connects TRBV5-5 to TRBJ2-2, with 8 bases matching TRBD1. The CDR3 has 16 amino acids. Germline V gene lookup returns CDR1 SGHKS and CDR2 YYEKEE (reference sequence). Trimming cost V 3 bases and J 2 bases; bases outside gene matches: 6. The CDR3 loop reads CASSSRTGFNTGELFF. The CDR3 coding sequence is TGTGCCAGCAGCTCCAGGACAGGGTTTAACACCGGGGAGCTGTTTTTT.

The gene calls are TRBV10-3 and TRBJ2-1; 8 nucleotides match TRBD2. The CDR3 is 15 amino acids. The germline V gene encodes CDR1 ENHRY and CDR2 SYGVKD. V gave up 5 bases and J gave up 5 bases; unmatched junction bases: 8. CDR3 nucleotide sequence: TGTGCCATCAGTAAGACTCTAGCGGGTAACAATGAGCAGTTCTTC. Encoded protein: CAISKTLAGNNEQFF.

CDR3 region: CASSLVKETQYF. For the CDR3, the DNA is TGTGCCAGCAGCTTAGTAAAAGAGACCCAGTACTTC. This rearrangement joins TRBV7-9 to TRBJ2-5, with D uncertain. Germline V gene sequence: CDR1 SEHNR, CDR2 FQNEAQ (reference sequence). V was shortened by 1 base and J by 3 bases, with 3 bases between the two germline ends. CDR3 size: 12 residues.

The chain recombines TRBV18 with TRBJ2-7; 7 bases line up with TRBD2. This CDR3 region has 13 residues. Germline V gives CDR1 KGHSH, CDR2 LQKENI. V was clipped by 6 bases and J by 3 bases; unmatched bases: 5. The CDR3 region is CASSHPSGYEQYF. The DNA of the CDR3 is TGTGCCAGCTCCCACCCTAGCGGCTACGAGCAGTACTTC.

The CDR3 DNA reads TGCGCCAGCAGAACCGGGACAGGGAGCAATCAGCCCCAGCATTTT. It is translated as CASRTGTGSNQPQHF. J is TRBJ1-5 and V is TRBV5-1; TRBD1 matches 9 bases. This CDR3 comprises 15 residues. Germline CDR1 and CDR2: SGHRS and YFSETQ. V was pared by 5 bases and J by 1 base, with 4 bases of the junction left unmatched.

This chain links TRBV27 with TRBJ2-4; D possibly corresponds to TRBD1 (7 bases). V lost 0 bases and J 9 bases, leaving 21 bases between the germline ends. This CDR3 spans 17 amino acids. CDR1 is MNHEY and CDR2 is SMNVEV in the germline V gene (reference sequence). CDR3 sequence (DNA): TGTGCCAGCAGTTTATCGCGGGACAGCGGATTAAAGGGCATTCAGTACTTC. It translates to CASSLSRDSGLKGIQYF.

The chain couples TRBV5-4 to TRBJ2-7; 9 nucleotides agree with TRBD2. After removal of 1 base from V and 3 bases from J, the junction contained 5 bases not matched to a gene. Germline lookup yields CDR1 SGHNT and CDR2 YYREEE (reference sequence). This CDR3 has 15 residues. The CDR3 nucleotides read TGTGCCAGCAGCTTGTGGGGTAGCGGGAGCTACGAGCAGTACTTC. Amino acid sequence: CASSLWGSGSYEQYF. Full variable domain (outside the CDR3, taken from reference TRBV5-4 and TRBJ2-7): ETGVTQSPTHLIKTRGQQVTLRCSSQSGHNTVSWYQQALGQGPQFIFQYYREEENGRGNFPPRFSGLQFPNYSSELNVNALELDDSALYLCASSLWGSGSYEQYFGPGTRLTVT.

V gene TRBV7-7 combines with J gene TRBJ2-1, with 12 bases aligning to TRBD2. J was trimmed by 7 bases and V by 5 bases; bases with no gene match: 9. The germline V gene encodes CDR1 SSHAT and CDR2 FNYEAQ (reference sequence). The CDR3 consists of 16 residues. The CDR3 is CASSALAGGPGNEQFF. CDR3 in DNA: TGTGCCAGCAGCGCTCTAGCGGGAGGGCCGGGGAATGAGCAGTTCTTC.

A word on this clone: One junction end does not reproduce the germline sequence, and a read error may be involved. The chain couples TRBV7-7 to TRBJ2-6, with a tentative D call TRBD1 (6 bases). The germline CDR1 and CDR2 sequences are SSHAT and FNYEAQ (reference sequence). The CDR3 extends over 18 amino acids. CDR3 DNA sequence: TGTGCTAGCAGCCCTAGGATGGGGGCGAGTACTGGGGCCAACGTCCTGACTTTC. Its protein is CASSPRMGASTGANVLTF.

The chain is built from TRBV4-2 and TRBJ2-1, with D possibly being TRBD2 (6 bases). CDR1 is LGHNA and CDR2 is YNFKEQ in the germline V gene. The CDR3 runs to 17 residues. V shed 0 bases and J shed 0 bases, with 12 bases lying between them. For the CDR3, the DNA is TGTGCCAGCAGCCAAGAGGCGGGATACTTCTCCTACAATGAGCAGTTCTTC. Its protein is CASSQEAGYFSYNEQFF.

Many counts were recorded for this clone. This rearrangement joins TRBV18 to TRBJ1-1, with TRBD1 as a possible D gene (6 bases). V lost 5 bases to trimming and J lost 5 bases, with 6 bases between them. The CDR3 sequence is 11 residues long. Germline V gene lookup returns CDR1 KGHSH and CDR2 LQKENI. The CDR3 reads CASSDRTEAFF. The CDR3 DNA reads TGTGCCAGCTCAGACAGGACTGAAGCTTTCTTT.

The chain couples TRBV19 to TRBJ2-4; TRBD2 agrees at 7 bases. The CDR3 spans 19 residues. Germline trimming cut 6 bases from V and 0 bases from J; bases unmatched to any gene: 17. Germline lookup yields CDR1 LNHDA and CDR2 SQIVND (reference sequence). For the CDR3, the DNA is TGTGCCAGTAGCGCACCTGGCGGGAGTGGAACCCTAGCCAAAAACATTCAGTACTTC. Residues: CASSAPGGSGTLAKNIQYF.

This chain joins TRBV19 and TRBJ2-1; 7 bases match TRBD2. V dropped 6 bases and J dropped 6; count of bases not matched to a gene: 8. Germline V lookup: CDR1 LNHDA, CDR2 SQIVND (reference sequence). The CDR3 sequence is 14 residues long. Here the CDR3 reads CASRGGARGNEQFF. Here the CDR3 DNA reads TGTGCCAGTAGGGGAGGGGCACGGGGCAATGAGCAGTTCTTC. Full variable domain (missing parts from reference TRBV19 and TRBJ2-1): DGGITQSPKYLFRKEGQNVTLSCEQNLNHDAMYWYRQDPGQGLRLIYYSQIVNDFQKGDIAEGYSVSREKKESFPLTVTSAQKNPTAFYLCASRGGARGNEQFFGPGTRLTVL.

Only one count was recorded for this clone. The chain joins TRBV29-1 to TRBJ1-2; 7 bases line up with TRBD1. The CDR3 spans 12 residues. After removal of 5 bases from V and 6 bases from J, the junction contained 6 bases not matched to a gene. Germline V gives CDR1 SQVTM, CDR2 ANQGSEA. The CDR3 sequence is CSVSDRVNGYTF. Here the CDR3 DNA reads TGCAGCGTTAGTGACAGGGTTAATGGCTACACCTTC.

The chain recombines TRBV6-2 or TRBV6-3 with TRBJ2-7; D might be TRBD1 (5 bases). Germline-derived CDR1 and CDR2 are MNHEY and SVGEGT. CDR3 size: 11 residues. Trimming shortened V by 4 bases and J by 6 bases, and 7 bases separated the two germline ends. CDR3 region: CASSWGGEQYF. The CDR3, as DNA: TGTGCCAGCAGTTGGGGCGGCGAGCAGTACTTC.

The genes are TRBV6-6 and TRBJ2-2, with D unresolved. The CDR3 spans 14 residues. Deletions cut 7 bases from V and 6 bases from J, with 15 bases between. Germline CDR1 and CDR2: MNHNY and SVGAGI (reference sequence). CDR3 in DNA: TGTGCCAGCACCTCTTCTCTCCAGTCCGGGGAGCTGTTTTTT. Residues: CASTSSLQSGELFF.